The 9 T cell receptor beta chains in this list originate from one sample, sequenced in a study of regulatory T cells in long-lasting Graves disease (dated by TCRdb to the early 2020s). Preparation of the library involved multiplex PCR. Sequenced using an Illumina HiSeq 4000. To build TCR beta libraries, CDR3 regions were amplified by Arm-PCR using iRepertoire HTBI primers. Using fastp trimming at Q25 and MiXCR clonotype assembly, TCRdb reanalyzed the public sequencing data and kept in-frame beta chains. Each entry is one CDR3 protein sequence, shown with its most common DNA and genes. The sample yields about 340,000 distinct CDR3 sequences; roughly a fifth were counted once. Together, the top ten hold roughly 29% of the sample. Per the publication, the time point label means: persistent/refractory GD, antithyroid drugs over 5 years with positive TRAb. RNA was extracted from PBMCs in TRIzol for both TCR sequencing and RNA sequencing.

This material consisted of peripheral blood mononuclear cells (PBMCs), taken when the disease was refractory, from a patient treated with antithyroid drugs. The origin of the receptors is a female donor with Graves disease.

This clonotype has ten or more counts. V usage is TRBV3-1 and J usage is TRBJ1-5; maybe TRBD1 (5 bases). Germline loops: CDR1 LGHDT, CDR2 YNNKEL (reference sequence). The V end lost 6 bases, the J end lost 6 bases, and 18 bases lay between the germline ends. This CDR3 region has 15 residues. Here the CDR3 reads CASSPGGGAGQPQHF. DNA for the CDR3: TGTGCCAGCAGTCCTGGGGGAGGGGCCGGTCAGCCCCAGCATTTT.

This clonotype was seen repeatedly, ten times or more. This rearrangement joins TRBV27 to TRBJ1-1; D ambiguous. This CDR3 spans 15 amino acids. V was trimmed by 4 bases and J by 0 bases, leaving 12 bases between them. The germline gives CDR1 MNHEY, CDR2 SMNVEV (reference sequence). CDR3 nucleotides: TGTGCCAGCAGTTCACTAGCCTCAATGAACACTGAAGCTTTCTTT. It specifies CASSSLASMNTEAFF.

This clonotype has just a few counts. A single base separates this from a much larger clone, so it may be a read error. CDR3: CVSSLVGVGAYEQYF. The CDR3 coding sequence is TGTGTCAGCAGCTTAGTAGGGGTTGGAGCCTACGAGCAGTACTTC. This chain uses TRBV11-2 with TRBJ2-7, with D maybe TRBD1 (5 bases). Germline V gene lookup returns CDR1 SGHAT and CDR2 FQNNGV. There are 15 residues in the CDR3.

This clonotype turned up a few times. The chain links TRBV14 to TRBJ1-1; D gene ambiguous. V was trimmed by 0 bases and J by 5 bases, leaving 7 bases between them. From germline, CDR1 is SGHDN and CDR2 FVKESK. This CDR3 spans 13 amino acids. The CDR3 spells CASSQDLQTEAFF. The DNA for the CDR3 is TGTGCCAGCAGCCAAGATCTGCAGACTGAAGCTTTCTTT. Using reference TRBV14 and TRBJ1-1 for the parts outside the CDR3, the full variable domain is EAGVTQFPSHSVIEKGQTVTLRCDPISGHDNLYWYRRVMGKEIKFLLHFVKESKQDESGMPNNRFLAERTGGTYSTLKVQPAELEDSGVYFCASSQDLQTEAFFGQGTRLTVV.

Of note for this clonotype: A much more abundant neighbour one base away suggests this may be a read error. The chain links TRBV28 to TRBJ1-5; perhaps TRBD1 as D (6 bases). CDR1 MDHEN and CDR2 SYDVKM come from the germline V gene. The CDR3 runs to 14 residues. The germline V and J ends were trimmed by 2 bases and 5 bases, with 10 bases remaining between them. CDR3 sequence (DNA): TGTGCCAGCAGTTTACGGGACACCCATCAGCCCCAGCATTTT. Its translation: CASSLRDTHQPQHF. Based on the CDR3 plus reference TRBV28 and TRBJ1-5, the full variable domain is DVKVTQSSRYLVKRTGEKVFLECVQDMDHENMFWYRQDPGLGLRLIYFSYDVKMKEKGDIPEGYSVSREKKERFSLILESASTNQTSMYLCASSLRDTHQPQHFGDGTRLSIL.

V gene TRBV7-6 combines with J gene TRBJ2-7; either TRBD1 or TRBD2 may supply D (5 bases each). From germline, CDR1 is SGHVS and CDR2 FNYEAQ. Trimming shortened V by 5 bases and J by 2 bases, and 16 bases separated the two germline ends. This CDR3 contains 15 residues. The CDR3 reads CASSHIRMGAYEQYF. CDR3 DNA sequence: TGTGCCAGCAGCCATATTAGAATGGGGGCCTACGAGCAGTACTTC. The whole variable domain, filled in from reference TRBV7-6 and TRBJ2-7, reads GAGVSQSPRYKVTKRGQDVALRCDPISGHVSLYWYRQALGQGPEFLTYFNYEAQQDKSGLPNDRFSAERPEGSISTLTIQRTEQRDSAMYRCASSHIRMGAYEQYFGPGTRLTVT.

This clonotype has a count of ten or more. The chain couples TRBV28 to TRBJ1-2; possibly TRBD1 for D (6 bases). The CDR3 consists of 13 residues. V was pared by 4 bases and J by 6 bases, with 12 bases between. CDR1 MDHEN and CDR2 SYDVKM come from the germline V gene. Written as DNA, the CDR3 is TGTGCCAGCAGTTCCCCCCAGGGGAATGGCTACACCTTC. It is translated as CASSSPQGNGYTF.

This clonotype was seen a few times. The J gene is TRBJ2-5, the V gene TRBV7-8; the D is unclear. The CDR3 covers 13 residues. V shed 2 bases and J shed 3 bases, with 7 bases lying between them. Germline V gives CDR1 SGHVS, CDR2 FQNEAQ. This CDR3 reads CASSLQWEETQYF. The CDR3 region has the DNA TGTGCCAGCAGCTTACAATGGGAAGAGACCCAGTACTTC.

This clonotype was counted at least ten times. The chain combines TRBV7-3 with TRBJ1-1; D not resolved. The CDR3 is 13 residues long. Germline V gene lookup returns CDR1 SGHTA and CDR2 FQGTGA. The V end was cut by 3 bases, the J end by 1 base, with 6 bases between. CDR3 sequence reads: CASSLTRNTEAFF. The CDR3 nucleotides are TGTGCCAGCAGCTTGACCCGGAACACTGAAGCTTTCTTT.